The 30 T cell receptor beta chains below all came from one sample that was sequenced in a study of blood T cell repertoires in COVID-19. Clones were sequenced by immunoSEQ multiplex PCR, and TCRdb holds only the in-frame ones, with some missing. This sample has roughly 360,000 clones; under 85% occur once, and the top ten carry about 4.8%. The sample taken for sequencing was PBMCs or T cells enriched from blood (not recorded which). Receptors were obtained from a woman aged 45-65 years who had recovered from COVID-19.

The V and J genes are TRBV5-1 and TRBJ1-1; D ambiguous. V lost 5 bases to trimming and J lost 2 bases, with 13 bases between them. There are 14 residues in the CDR3. Germline CDR1 and CDR2: SGHRS and YFSETQ. CDR3 amino acids: CASRARFANTEAFF. Here the CDR3 DNA reads TGCGCCAGCAGGGCCAGGTTCGCAAACACTGAAGCTTTCTTT.

The chain links TRBV9 to TRBJ2-2; 7 nucleotides agree with TRBD1. CDR1 and CDR2 from the germline V gene are SGDLS and YYNGEE. This CDR3 comprises 15 residues. With V trimmed by 0 bases and J by 5 bases, 4 bases remained unmatched. DNA for the CDR3: TGTGCCAGCAGCGTAGCGGGACAGCTGACCGGGGAGCTGTTTTTT. Translating it yields CASSVAGQLTGELFF.

This chain joins TRBV6-1 and TRBJ1-4; the match to TRBD1 covers 7 bases. The CDR3 contains 17 residues. In germline, CDR1 is MNHNS, CDR2 SASEGT. The junction had 12 bases not matched to a gene; V was cut back by 0 bases and J by 8 bases. In DNA, the CDR3 is TGTGCCAGCAGTGAAGCAGGCAGGGGGTCGTCGAGCGAAAAACTGTTTTTT. Its translation is CASSEAGRGSSSEKLFF.

V and J are TRBV7-6 and TRBJ1-6, with no clear D. Trimming cost V 5 bases and J 0 bases, with 11 bases left between them. CDR3 length equals 16 residues. The germline V gene encodes CDR1 SGHVS and CDR2 FNYEAQ. The CDR3 nucleotides read TGTGCCAGCAGCCCGGATGGGAGCTCCTATAATTCACCCCTCCACTTT. Amino acid sequence: CASSPDGSSYNSPLHF.

This clone was seen just once. The same CDR3 can be traced to other DNA sequences in this sample. The chain is built from TRBV5-1 and TRBJ1-2; D is possibly TRBD1 (5 bases). Per the germline V gene, CDR1 is SGHRS and CDR2 is YFSETQ. With 0 bases removed from V and 8 bases from J, the gap between germline ends came to 17 bases. The CDR3 is 15 residues long. The CDR3 bases are TGCGCCAGCAGCTTGGATACCGGGCAGGGTGGAGGCTACACCTTC. Its protein product is CASSLDTGQGGGYTF.

The V gene is TRBV30, the J gene TRBJ1-2, with D perhaps matching TRBD1 (5 bases). Trimming pared 3 bases from V and 5 bases from J, leaving 7 bases between. The CDR3 consists of 11 residues. Germline CDR1 and CDR2: GTSNPN and SVGIG (reference sequence). CDR3 sequence: CAWRGGYGYTF. CDR3 sequence (DNA): TGTGCCTGGAGGGGGGGGTATGGCTACACCTTC.

The gene calls are TRBV5-1 and TRBJ2-7; D is perhaps TRBD2 (5 bases). The CDR3 covers 16 residues. Between the trimmed V and J ends, which lost 4 bases and 2 bases, there was a span of 19 bases. Germline CDR1 and CDR2: SGHRS and YFSETQ. This CDR3 is CASSRSSGDPTYEQYF. The DNA of the CDR3 is TGCGCCAGCAGCCGATCCTCCGGGGATCCAACCTACGAGCAGTACTTC.

The chain links TRBV6-5 to TRBJ2-5; a possible D gene is TRBD2 (6 bases). The V end lost 11 bases, the J end lost 1 base, and 17 bases lay between the germline ends. Germline CDR1 and CDR2: MNHEY and SVGAGI. The CDR3 spans 14 residues. The CDR3 loop reads CAGTTSNGQETQYF. In nucleotides, the CDR3 is TGTGCCGGAACGACTAGTAATGGCCAAGAGACCCAGTACTTC.

The chain employs TRBV7-9 and TRBJ1-2, with no clear D. V was cut by 2 bases and J by 6 bases, with 13 bases left in between. Germline CDR1 SEHNR, CDR2 FQNEAQ (reference sequence). This CDR3 has 14 amino acids. Here the CDR3 reads CASSLSSRSDGYTF. As DNA, the CDR3 is TGTGCCAGCAGCTTATCATCCAGGTCTGATGGCTACACCTTC. Combining the CDR3 with reference TRBV7-9 and TRBJ1-2 gives the whole variable domain DTGVSQNPRHKITKRGQNVTFRCDPISEHNRLYWYRQTLGQGPEFLTYFQNEAQLEKSRLLSDRFSAERPKGSFSTLEIQRTEQGDSAMYLCASSLSSRSDGYTFGSGTRLTVV.

The rearrangement uses TRBV18 and TRBJ1-5; TRBD1 agrees at 7 bases. The CDR3 contains 15 residues. The germline V gene has CDR1 KGHSH and CDR2 LQKENI. Unmatched junction bases numbered 5, after V lost 3 bases and J lost 3 bases. The CDR3 DNA sequence: TGTGCCAGCTCACCGACAGGGTTGGACAATCAGCCCCAGCATTTT. Translation: CASSPTGLDNQPQHF.

This chain connects TRBV5-1 to TRBJ1-2, with D possibly being TRBD1 (5 bases). V lost 7 bases and J 0 bases, leaving 13 bases between the germline ends. The CDR3 loop spans 14 amino acids. Germline assignment: CDR1 SGHRS and CDR2 YFSETQ. CDR3 DNA: TGCGCCAGCTCTCGGTCGGACACTAACTATGGCTACACCTTC. Encoded protein: CASSRSDTNYGYTF.

This clone occurred a few times. The chain links TRBV4-2 to TRBJ2-1; 9 bases fit TRBD2. From germline, CDR1 is LGHNA and CDR2 YNFKEQ. V shed 1 base, J shed 11 bases, and the junction held 3 bases outside the gene matches. The CDR3 is 13 amino acids. The CDR3 here is CASSQGTSVKQFF. The CDR3 bases are TGTGCCAGCAGCCAAGGGACTAGCGTAAAGCAGTTCTTC.

The chain employs TRBV6-2 or TRBV6-3 and TRBJ1-1, with no clear D. Germline CDR1 and CDR2: MNHEY and SVGEGT. The CDR3 is 12 residues long. V shed 3 bases and J shed 10 bases, with 12 bases lying between them. CDR3 sequence (DNA): TGTGCCAGCAGTTATTTGGGAGGCCGAGCTTTCTTT. Its translation: CASSYLGGRAFF.

Turning to this clone: Other DNA sequences in the sample encode the same CDR3. J is TRBJ1-1 and V is TRBV18; TRBD1 might be the D (6 bases). V was trimmed by 5 bases and J by 5 bases, leaving 15 bases between them. The CDR3 extends over 14 amino acids. CDR1 KGHSH and CDR2 LQKENI come from the germline V gene. CDR3: CASSSTGSRTEAFF. CDR3 nucleotides: TGTGCCAGCTCATCTACAGGGAGTCGGACTGAAGCTTTCTTT.

The chain combines TRBV7-2 with TRBJ1-1, with D perhaps matching TRBD1 (5 bases). The CDR3 extends over 15 amino acids. Germline loops: CDR1 SGHTA, CDR2 FQGNSA. The V end was cut by 0 bases, the J end by 4 bases, with 12 bases between. Here the CDR3 DNA reads TGTGCCAGCAGCTTAGCGCCAGGGCCAACCACTGAAGCTTTCTTT. It translates to CASSLAPGPTTEAFF.

The chain combines TRBV6-5 with TRBJ2-1; the match to TRBD2 covers 7 bases. Trimming removed 4 bases from V and 3 bases from J; junction bases left unmatched: 3. The CDR3 loop spans 14 amino acids. CDR1 is MNHEY and CDR2 is SVGAGI in the germline V gene. The CDR3 DNA reads TGTGCCAGCAGTTCCAGCGGGATCTACAATGAGCAGTTCTTC. It translates to CASSSSGIYNEQFF.

This clone was seen only a few times. The rearrangement links TRBV7-9 to TRBJ1-3; TRBD1 matches 8 bases. This CDR3 has 16 residues. Germline CDR1 reads SEHNR; CDR2 reads FQNEAQ (reference sequence). V shed 7 bases and J 3 bases; nucleotides not matched to a gene: 11. CDR3 residues: CASTIVTGEGGNTIYF. The CDR3 region has the DNA TGTGCCAGCACCATTGTGACAGGGGAGGGTGGAAACACCATATATTTT.

The gene calls are TRBV15 and TRBJ2-7; D perhaps matches TRBD2 (6 bases). Germline V lookup: CDR1 LNHNV, CDR2 YYDKDF (reference sequence). Between the trimmed V and J ends, which lost 3 bases and 9 bases, there was a span of 24 bases. CDR3 length: 16 residues. CDR3 residues: CATSSERTNDVPLQYF. For the CDR3, the DNA is TGTGCCACCAGCAGTGAGAGGACTAATGATGTCCCTCTGCAGTACTTC.

The V and J genes are TRBV5-1 and TRBJ2-3; 7 bases agree with TRBD2. CDR3 length: 13 residues. Germline V lookup: CDR1 SGHRS, CDR2 YFSETQ. V lost 3 bases to trimming and J lost 6 bases; unmatched junction nucleotides: 4. CDR3 nucleotide sequence: TGCGCCAGCAGCTCCCAACTAGCGGATACGCAGTATTTT. Amino acids: CASSSQLADTQYF.

This chain uses TRBV3-1 (or the pseudogene TRBV3-2) with TRBJ1-6; D remains ambiguous. V lost 4 bases and J lost 10, with 14 bases in between. Germline V gene lookup returns CDR1 LGHDT and CDR2 YNNKEL (reference sequence). The CDR3 is 14 amino acids. The CDR3 spells CASSPPVAESPLHF. In DNA form, the CDR3 reads TGTGCCAGCAGCCCGCCTGTAGCGGAATCACCCCTCCACTTT.

For the CDR3, the DNA is TGCGCCAGCAGCCAAGTAGGTCCGACAGGGAAATGGTATGGCTACACCTTC. It encodes CASSQVGPTGKWYGYTF. The rearrangement links TRBV4-1 to TRBJ1-2; 7 positions agree with TRBD1. The CDR3 runs 17 residues. The trim removed 1 base at V and 5 bases at J, leaving 13 bases unmatched. The germline CDR1 and CDR2 sequences are MGHRA and YSYEKL.

The CDR3 region has the DNA TGTGCCAGCAGTTGGGTCTCGGACAGCCTGAACACTGAAGCTTTCTTT. Amino acids: CASSWVSDSLNTEAFF. The V gene is TRBV6-5, the J gene TRBJ1-1, with D maybe TRBD1 (6 bases). Germline V lookup: CDR1 MNHEY, CDR2 SVGAGI. This CDR3 is built from 16 residues. V was shortened by 4 bases and J by 0 bases, with 15 bases between the two germline ends.

The chain carries TRBV20-1 and TRBJ1-1; 8 bases agree with TRBD1. Germline V gene lookup returns CDR1 DFQATT and CDR2 SNEGSKA (reference sequence). V lost 4 bases to trimming and J lost 8 bases; unmatched junction nucleotides: 3. CDR3 length equals 11 residues. The CDR3 DNA reads as TGCAGTGCTAACCAGGGGGCAGAAGCTTTCTTT. Protein product: CSANQGAEAFF.

V and J are TRBV10-3 and TRBJ2-1; D is possibly TRBD1 (6 bases). The V gene's germline CDR1 is ENHRY and CDR2 SYGVKD. This CDR3 contains 14 residues. The V end was cut by 4 bases, the J end by 1 base, with 8 bases between. In nucleotides, the CDR3 is TGTGCCATCAGTGGGCAGGGGTCCTACAATGAGCAGTTCTTC. This gives the protein CAISGQGSYNEQFF.

The chain carries TRBV12-3 or TRBV12-4 and TRBJ1-2; D might be TRBD1 (6 bases). CDR3 length equals 13 residues. The V end lost 3 bases, the J end lost 8 bases, and 13 bases lay between the germline ends. The CDR3 spells CASSLRGAWGYTF. The CDR3 DNA follows: TGTGCCAGCAGTTTGCGGGGGGCCTGGGGCTACACCTTC.

This clone has a single count. CDR3 nucleotides: TGTGCCTGGAGTGTACACGTCGGGGAGCTGTTTTTT. This translates into CAWSVHVGELFF. The chain is built from TRBV30 and TRBJ2-2; no reliable D call. This CDR3 region has 12 residues. The V and J ends lost 0 bases and 7 bases respectively, with 6 bases between them. CDR1 GTSNPN and CDR2 SVGIG come from the germline V gene (reference sequence).

V usage is TRBV7-6 and J usage is TRBJ2-3, with D maybe TRBD2 (5 bases). The CDR3 extends over 15 amino acids. Germline CDR1 and CDR2: SGHVS and FNYEAQ. Trimming took off 5 bases at V and 1 base at J, with 13 bases between the two ends. As DNA, the CDR3 is TGTGCCAGCAGCGATCGAAAGGGAGGCACAGATACGCAGTATTTT. Translated: CASSDRKGGTDTQYF.

This chain connects TRBV6-5 to TRBJ1-1; no reliable D call. The CDR3 has 13 residues. The ends were cut back, 7 bases at V and 1 base at J, with 10 bases in the middle. Germline V gene lookup returns CDR1 MNHEY and CDR2 SVGAGI. The CDR3 bases are TGTGCCAGCAAACGGGGAGGGAACACTGAAGCTTTCTTT. This gives the protein CASKRGGNTEAFF.

This sequence joins TRBV11-3 and TRBJ1-6; 8 bases align to TRBD1. The CDR3 consists of 18 residues. Germline V gives CDR1 SGHNT, CDR2 YENEEA. J gave up 7 bases and V 5 bases, and 16 bases lay outside the gene matches. CDR3 protein: CASSGRGGQGARNSPLHF. The DNA of the CDR3 is TGTGCCAGCAGCGGCCGAGGTGGGCAGGGGGCGCGGAATTCACCCCTCCACTTT.

The chain is built from TRBV9 and TRBJ2-1; TRBD2 matches at 7 bases. With V trimmed by 0 bases and J by 7 bases, 10 bases remained unmatched. The germline CDR1 and CDR2 sequences are SGDLS and YYNGEE. There are 16 residues in the CDR3. DNA of the CDR3: TGTGCCAGCAGCGTAGGTGGAGCGGGACTGTGGAATGAGCAGTTCTTC. As protein: CASSVGGAGLWNEQFF.